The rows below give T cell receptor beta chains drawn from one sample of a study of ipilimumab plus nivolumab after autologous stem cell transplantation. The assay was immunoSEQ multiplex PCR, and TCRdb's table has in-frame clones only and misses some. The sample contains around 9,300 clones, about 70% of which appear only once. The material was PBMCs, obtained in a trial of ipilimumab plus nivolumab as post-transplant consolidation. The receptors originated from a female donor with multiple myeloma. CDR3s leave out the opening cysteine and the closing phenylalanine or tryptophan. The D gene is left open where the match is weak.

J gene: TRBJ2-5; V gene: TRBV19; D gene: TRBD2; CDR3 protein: ASSIKAGVETQY
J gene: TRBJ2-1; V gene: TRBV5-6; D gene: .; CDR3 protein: ASSGQSYNEQF
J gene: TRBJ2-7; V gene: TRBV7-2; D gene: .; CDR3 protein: ASSPPLGEQY
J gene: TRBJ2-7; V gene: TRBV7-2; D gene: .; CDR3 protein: ASSFPPSEQY
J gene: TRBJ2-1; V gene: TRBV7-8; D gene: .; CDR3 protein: ASSLAEGSYNEQF
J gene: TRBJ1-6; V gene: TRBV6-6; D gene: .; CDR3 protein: ASSREPFGSPLH
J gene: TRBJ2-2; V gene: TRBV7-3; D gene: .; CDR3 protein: ASSFTQGGELF
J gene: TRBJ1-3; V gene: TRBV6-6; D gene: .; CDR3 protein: ASSYGGVSGNTIY
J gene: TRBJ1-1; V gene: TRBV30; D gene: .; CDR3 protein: AWTGHMNTEAF
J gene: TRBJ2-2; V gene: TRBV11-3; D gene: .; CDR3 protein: ASSLDGTLTGELF
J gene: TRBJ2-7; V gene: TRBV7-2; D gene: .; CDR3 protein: ASSSFVGTTYEQY
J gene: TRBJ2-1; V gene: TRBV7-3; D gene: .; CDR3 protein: ASSPQPGIYNEQF
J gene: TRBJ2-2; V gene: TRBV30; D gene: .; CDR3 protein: AWRGYYTGELF
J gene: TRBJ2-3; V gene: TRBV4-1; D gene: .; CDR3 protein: ASSLGTFSTDTQY
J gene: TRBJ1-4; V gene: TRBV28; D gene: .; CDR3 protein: ASSFGRGEVITEKLF
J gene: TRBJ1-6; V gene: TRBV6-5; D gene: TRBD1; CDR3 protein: ASSLGQGATPLH
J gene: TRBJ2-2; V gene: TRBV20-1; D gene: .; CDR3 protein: SAELGRELF
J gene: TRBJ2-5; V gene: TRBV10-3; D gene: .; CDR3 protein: AISDSPKGSEGETQY
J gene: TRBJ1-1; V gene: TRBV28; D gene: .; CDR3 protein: ASSLLGGWGTEAF
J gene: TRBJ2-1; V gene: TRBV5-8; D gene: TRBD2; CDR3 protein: ASSLEGLADDNEQF
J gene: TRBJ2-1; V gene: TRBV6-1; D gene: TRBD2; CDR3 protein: ASRLAGSSYNEQF
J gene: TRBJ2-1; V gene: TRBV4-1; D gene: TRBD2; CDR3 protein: ASSQVGGRIPYNEQF
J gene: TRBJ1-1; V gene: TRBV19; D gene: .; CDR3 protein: ASSIAGSSLNTEAF
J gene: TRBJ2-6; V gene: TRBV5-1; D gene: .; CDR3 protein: ASSLVSGANVLT
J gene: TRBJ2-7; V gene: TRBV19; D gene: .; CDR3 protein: ASRLESEQY
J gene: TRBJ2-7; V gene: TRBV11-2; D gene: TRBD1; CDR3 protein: ASSLVQDRGLREQY
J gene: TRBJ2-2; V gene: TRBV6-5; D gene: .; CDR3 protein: ASSKSTGSGELF
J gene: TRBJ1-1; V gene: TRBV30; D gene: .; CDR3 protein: ASERNTEAF
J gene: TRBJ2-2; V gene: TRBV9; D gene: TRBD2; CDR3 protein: ASSVGTSGSNTGELF
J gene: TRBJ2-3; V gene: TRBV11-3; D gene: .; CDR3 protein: ASSLGRGSYTDTQY
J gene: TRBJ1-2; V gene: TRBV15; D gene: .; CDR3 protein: ATSREAEYYGYT
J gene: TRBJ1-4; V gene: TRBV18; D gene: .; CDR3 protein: ASSPGLNEKLF
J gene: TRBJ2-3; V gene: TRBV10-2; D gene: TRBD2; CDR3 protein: ASSDQSGRSADTQY
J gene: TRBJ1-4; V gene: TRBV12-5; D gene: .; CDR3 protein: ASVPRGTGF
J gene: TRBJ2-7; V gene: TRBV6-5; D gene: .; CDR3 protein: ASSNTGTPYEQY
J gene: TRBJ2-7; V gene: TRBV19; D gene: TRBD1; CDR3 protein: ASSRTGDYEQY
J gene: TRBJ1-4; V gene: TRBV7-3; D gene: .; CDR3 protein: ASSSPTTGLKKSTNEKLF
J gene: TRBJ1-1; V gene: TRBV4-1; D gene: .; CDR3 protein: ASSQAQEDFTEAF
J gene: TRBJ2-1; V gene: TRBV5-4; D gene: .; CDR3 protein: ASSLVFDTPNEQF
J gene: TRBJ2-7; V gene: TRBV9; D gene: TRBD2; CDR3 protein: ASSGTGLAGDYEQY
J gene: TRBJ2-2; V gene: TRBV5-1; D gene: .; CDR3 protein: ASSSPRGGGRYTGELF
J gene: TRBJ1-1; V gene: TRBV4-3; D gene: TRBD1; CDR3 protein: ASSQQHRDRKAF
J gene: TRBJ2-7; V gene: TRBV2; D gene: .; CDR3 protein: ASSPDSPSQEQY
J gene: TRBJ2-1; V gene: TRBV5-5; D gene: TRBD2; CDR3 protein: ASRTEGGSSYNEQF
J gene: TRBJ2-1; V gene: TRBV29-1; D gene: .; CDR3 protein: SVEAGVKQF
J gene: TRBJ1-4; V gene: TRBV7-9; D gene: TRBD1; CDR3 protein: ASSPEGQWREREKLF
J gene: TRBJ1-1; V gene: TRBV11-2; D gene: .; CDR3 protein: ASSLSRDTEAF
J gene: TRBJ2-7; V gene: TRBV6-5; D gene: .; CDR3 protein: ASSPSSYEQY
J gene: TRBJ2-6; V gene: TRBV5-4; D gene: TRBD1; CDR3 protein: ASSLPRTGLDSGANVLT